Detailed here is one TCR beta chain. The data stem from a study of cytomegalovirus exposure and HLA in healthy donors. The CDR3 has 11 amino acids. Trimming took off 4 bases at V and 8 bases at J, with 7 bases between the two ends. CDR1 and CDR2 from the germline V gene are SGHDN and FVKESK. A multiplex PCR was run with 60 Vbeta primers and 13 Jbeta primers. Authors' analysis steps: A later analysis tallied approximately 87 million unique TCR beta chains, 9.5 million to 14 million of them shared. Sequencing used immunoSEQ multiplex PCR; TCRdb keeps in-frame clones, though not all of them. V and J calls and clone size are those listed in that table; D and trimming were worked out from the DNA. This table has about 200,000 clones, 65% to 85% appearing once.

The chain is built from TRBV14 and TRBJ2-3, with unresolved D. The sample comprised PBMCs. This sequence was found in a woman in her thirties in good health and CMV-seronegative. The CDR3 sequence is CASSPGFTQYF. The CDR3 DNA follows: TGTGCCAGCAGCCCGGGTTTTACGCAGTATTTT. The complete variable domain, with remaining parts taken from reference TRBV14 and TRBJ2-3, reads EAGVTQFPSHSVIEKGQTVTLRCDPISGHDNLYWYRRVMGKEIKFLLHFVKESKQDESGMPNNRFLAERTGGTYSTLKVQPAELEDSGVYFCASSPGFTQYFGPGTRLTVL.